Listed below are T cell receptor beta chains from one sample, sequenced in a study of Ad26.COV2.S vaccination and SARS-CoV-2 variants. Here immunoSEQ multiplex PCR was the method, and the copy in TCRdb shows in-frame clones only, minus some. The table shows tens of thousands of clones, with 75% to 85% occurring only once. The sequencing here drew on peripheral blood, taken after recovery from COVID-19. The receptors come from a human donor who had recovered from COVID-19. Both conserved end residues are part of each CDR3. D genes are given only for firm matches. The size field is filled for only some rows; it gives once, few, many or a size class.

clone_size	j_call	d_call	v_call	cdr3_nt	cdr3_aa
.	TRBJ2-5	.	TRBV4-1	TGCGCCAGCAGCCAAGAAGGATCCGTAGAGACCCAGTACTTC	CASSQEGSVETQYF
.	TRBJ1-3	.	TRBV6-5	TGTGCCAGCAGAAGGGGTGGTGACGGAAACACCATATATTTT	CASRRGGDGNTIYF
.	TRBJ1-5	.	TRBV27	TGTGCCAGCAGCCGGGACGGACATCAGCCCCAGCATTTT	CASSRDGHQPQHF
few	TRBJ1-2	TRBD1	TRBV30	TGTGCCTGGACCGGACAGGGGGACTATGGCTACACCTTC	CAWTGQGDYGYTF
.	TRBJ2-3	.	TRBV6-5	TGTGCCAGCATGGGATTGGGAGATACGCAGTATTTT	CASMGLGDTQYF
.	TRBJ2-5	.	TRBV28	TGTGCCAGCACTACCCGCCGCGGGGGAGGGGGCCGAGAGACCCAGTACTTC	CASTTRRGGGGRETQYF
.	TRBJ1-1	.	TRBV5-5	.	CASSTSISEAFF
.	TRBJ2-7	.	TRBV7-8	TGTGCCAGCAGCAAAGGACAGCTATACGAGCAGTACTTC	CASSKGQLYEQYF
.	TRBJ1-1	.	TRBV27	TGTGCCAGCAGTTTCCTCGGCACTGAAGCTTTCTTT	CASSFLGTEAFF
.	TRBJ1-1	.	TRBV24-1	TGTGCCACCAGTGATAACAGGGCTGTAGAGACTGAAGCTTTCTTT	CATSDNRAVETEAFF
once	TRBJ2-3	.	TRBV3-1/TRBV3-2	TGTGCCAGCAGCCAACTAGCTCAAAAACTAGATACGCAGTATTTT	CASSQLAQKLDTQYF
few	TRBJ1-1	TRBD1	TRBV5-5	TGTGCCAGCAGCTTGGTCCTCCAGGACAGGGGTACTGAAGCTTTCTTT	CASSLVLQDRGTEAFF
.	TRBJ2-5	.	TRBV7-2	TGTGCCAGCAGCTTAGCGTTTAATAGCGGAGTAGAGACCCAGTACTTC	CASSLAFNSGVETQYF
few	TRBJ1-1	TRBD1	TRBV9	TGTGCCAGCAGCGTAGACCCGGGACAGGGCTTCACTGAAGCTTTCTTT	CASSVDPGQGFTEAFF
once	TRBJ1-2	.	TRBV11-2	TGTGCCAGCAGCTTAGATCGGGGCGCGGATGGCTACACCTTC	CASSLDRGADGYTF
.	TRBJ1-1	.	TRBV5-4	TGTGCCAGCAGCCCCACGGGGGGAAGGGGGAACACTGAAGCTTTCTTT	CASSPTGGRGNTEAFF
.	TRBJ1-3	.	TRBV7-9	TGTGCCAGCAGCTTAGACCTCCACACCATATATTTT	CASSLDLHTIYF
.	TRBJ1-2	TRBD1	TRBV6-5	TGTGCCAGCAGTCCCCCGGGACAGGATGGCTACACCTTC	CASSPPGQDGYTF
.	TRBJ1-1	.	TRBV5-1	TGCGCCAGCAGCAGCTGGGCCCCCACCACTGAAGCTTTCTTT	CASSSWAPTTEAFF
.	TRBJ1-5	.	TRBV5-8	TGTGCCAGCAGCTATGTCGGTCAGCCCCAGCATTTT	CASSYVGQPQHF
.	TRBJ2-1	.	TRBV11-2	TGTGCCAGCATCAAGGGGGGTGTGGTCTACAATGAGCAGTTCTTC	CASIKGGVVYNEQFF
once	TRBJ2-3	TRBD2	TRBV28	TGTGCCAGCAGTCGACTAGCGGGGCCCCCAGATACGCAGTATTTT	CASSRLAGPPDTQYF
.	TRBJ2-2	.	TRBV19	TGTGCCAGTAGTCTTGACGGACCAAGGGTTTGGAACACCGGGGAGCTGTTTTTT	CASSLDGPRVWNTGELFF
.	TRBJ2-4	TRBD2	TRBV6-5	TGTGCCAGCAGTTATAGGCTAGCGGGGATGGGGAAGTACTTC	CASSYRLAGMGKYF
once	TRBJ2-3	.	TRBV5-1	TGCGCCAGCAGCTTTACAAACCCCGGTTCTAGCACAGATACGCAGTATTTT	CASSFTNPGSSTDTQYF
.	TRBJ1-5	.	TRBV12-3/TRBV12-4	TGTGCCAGCAGTTCCGGGCAGAATCAGCCCCAGCATTTT	CASSSGQNQPQHF
.	TRBJ1-3	.	TRBV5-6	TGTGCCAGCAGCTTGGTAGGGGGGACACCGGACAGCACCATATATTTT	CASSLVGGTPDSTIYF
.	TRBJ1-1	.	TRBV7-9	TGTGCCAGCAGCTTAGCGCTGGTAGGGGCTGAAGCTTTCTTT	CASSLALVGAEAFF
once	TRBJ1-5	.	TRBV7-3	TGTGCCAGCAGCTTAACGGGGGGTCAGCCCCAGCATTTT	CASSLTGGQPQHF
.	TRBJ2-7	.	TRBV13	TGTGCCAGCAGCACGAGACAGGTCTCCTACGAGCAGTACTTC	CASSTRQVSYEQYF
.	TRBJ1-4	.	TRBV15	TGTGCCACCAGCGGACTTAATGAAAAACTGTTTTTT	CATSGLNEKLFF
once	TRBJ2-7	.	TRBV27	TGTGCCAGCAGTTTAACAGGCTACGAGCAGTACTTC	CASSLTGYEQYF
.	TRBJ1-2	.	TRBV5-4	TGTGCCAGCAACGATCTCCAGGGCCGGGGCTACACCTTC	CASNDLQGRGYTF
.	TRBJ2-3	.	TRBV20-1	TGCAGTGCTAGTCTCCTTCCCACAGATACGCAGTATTTT	CSASLLPTDTQYF
once	TRBJ1-1	.	TRBV14	TGTGCCACCAGCCTGACACTTTATCGAACCACTGAAGCTTTCTTT	CATSLTLYRTTEAFF
.	TRBJ2-5	.	TRBV4-2	TGTGCCAGCAGGGGTTCCAAAGAGACCCAGTACTTC	CASRGSKETQYF
few	TRBJ1-5	.	TRBV6-6	TGTGCCAGCAGAGGGGGGGCAGGTCAGCCCCAGCATTTT	CASRGGAGQPQHF
.	TRBJ1-3	TRBD1	TRBV5-1	TGCGCCAGCAGATCCGACAGGGGAAGTGTCACCATATATTTT	CASRSDRGSVTIYF
.	TRBJ2-1	.	TRBV5-1	TGCGCCAGCAGCTTGGGACCCGGGCCTCACAATGAGCAGTTCTTC	CASSLGPGPHNEQFF
.	TRBJ2-1	.	TRBV6-4	TGTGCCAGCAGGATGACTGGAGGTGAGCAGTTCTTC	CASRMTGGEQFF
.	TRBJ2-1	.	TRBV7-9	TGTGCCAGCAGCTTAGCTGGGACGCCCTACAATGAGCAGTTCTTC	CASSLAGTPYNEQFF
.	TRBJ1-1	.	TRBV18	TGTGCCAGCTCACCTACAGCGAACACTGAAGCTTTCTTT	CASSPTANTEAFF
.	TRBJ1-2	.	TRBV30	TGTGCCTGGAGTAAAGGGCTTTCTAACTATGGCTACACCTTC	CAWSKGLSNYGYTF
.	TRBJ1-2	.	TRBV19	TGTGCCAGCATCTTACGTCACTCGTACTATGGCTACACCTTC	CASILRHSYYGYTF
.	TRBJ1-1	.	TRBV6-1	TGTGCCAGCAGTGATTCGACGGACATTCAAGCTTTCTTT	CASSDSTDIQAFF
few	TRBJ1-6	.	TRBV7-9	TGTGCCAGCAGCTTCGTAGGTTCACCCCTCCACTTT	CASSFVGSPLHF
.	TRBJ1-2	TRBD1	TRBV28	TGTGCCAGCAGTCCTGGGACAGGGGGCGTCGACTATGGCTACACCTTC	CASSPGTGGVDYGYTF
once	TRBJ1-4	.	TRBV5-1	TGCGCCAGCAGCTCTTCGTCCGATGAAAAACTGTTTTTT	CASSSSSDEKLFF
.	TRBJ1-3	.	TRBV11-2	TGTGCCAGCAGCTTACGGGCCCCCTCTGGAAACACCATATATTTT	CASSLRAPSGNTIYF
.	TRBJ1-1	TRBD1	TRBV11-2	TGTGCCAGCAGGCCAGGGGGCGGGGACACTGAAGCTTTCTTT	CASRPGGGDTEAFF
.	TRBJ2-3	.	TRBV5-1	TGCGCCAGCGGACCTCTAGGGACAGATACGCAGTATTTT	CASGPLGTDTQYF
.	TRBJ1-1	TRBD1	TRBV20-1	TGCAGTGCTTGGGACAGAGAAGCTTTCTTT	CSAWDREAFF
.	TRBJ2-3	TRBD1	TRBV28	TGTGCCAGCAGCATAGGACAGGGTTTCGATACGCAGTATTTT	CASSIGQGFDTQYF